This TCR beta chain was retrieved from a study of blood T cells in healthy people across ages. Concerning this clonotype: Its antigen is still unknown.

General study findings and limits: Strong correlation linked observed beta diversity and percent naive T cells. With age, beta diversity per million T cells declined roughly linearly, significantly by 35 to 40.

The length of the CDR3 is 19 residues. CDR1 MDHEN and CDR2 SYDVKM come from the germline V gene. With 3 bases clipped from V and 0 bases from J, the junction kept 11 bases outside the gene matches. Primed by a sample-barcoded 5' primer and a J-beta primer mix, a second PCR proceeded for about 7 to 11 cycles. Each of the samples gave a minimum of 2.5 million paired-end reads that contained CDR3. TCRdb re-called the 5' RACE reads with MiXCR, one entry per CDR3 protein. The profile covers about 1.8 million distinct CDR3 sequences, with about 50% appearing a single time and roughly 2% taken by the ten largest. Each donor supplied 7.5 to 10 milliliters of peripheral blood.

The gene calls are TRBV28 and TRBJ1-6; 7 nucleotides align to TRBD1. This clonotype was obtained from a woman aged 40 to 50 in good health. The sequencing input was blood. In nucleotides, the CDR3 is TGTGCCAGCAGTTTGACAGGGCCCAGCGAAAGCTCCTATAATTCACCCCTCCACTTT. It is translated as CASSLTGPSESSYNSPLHF.